This T cell receptor beta chain comes out of a study of shared T cell receptors in the human thymus. Generated by immunoSEQ multiplex PCR, the TCRdb table keeps only in-frame clones and is missing some. The sample lists hundreds of thousands of clones, about 90% occurring once. V was pared by 10 bases and J by 5 bases, with 8 bases of the junction left unmatched. This CDR3 contains 12 residues. Germline V lookup: CDR1 MNHEY, CDR2 SMNVEV (reference sequence). The same data also contributed to another study, on human thymus T cells.

Sequencing was carried out using thymocytes. This TCR came from a boy younger than two with a congenital heart defect. The V gene is TRBV27, the J gene TRBJ2-7; 7 nucleotides align to TRBD1. The CDR3 bases are TGTGCCACCACCCGACAGGGCGACGAGCAGTACTTC. Its translation: CATTRQGDEQYF.